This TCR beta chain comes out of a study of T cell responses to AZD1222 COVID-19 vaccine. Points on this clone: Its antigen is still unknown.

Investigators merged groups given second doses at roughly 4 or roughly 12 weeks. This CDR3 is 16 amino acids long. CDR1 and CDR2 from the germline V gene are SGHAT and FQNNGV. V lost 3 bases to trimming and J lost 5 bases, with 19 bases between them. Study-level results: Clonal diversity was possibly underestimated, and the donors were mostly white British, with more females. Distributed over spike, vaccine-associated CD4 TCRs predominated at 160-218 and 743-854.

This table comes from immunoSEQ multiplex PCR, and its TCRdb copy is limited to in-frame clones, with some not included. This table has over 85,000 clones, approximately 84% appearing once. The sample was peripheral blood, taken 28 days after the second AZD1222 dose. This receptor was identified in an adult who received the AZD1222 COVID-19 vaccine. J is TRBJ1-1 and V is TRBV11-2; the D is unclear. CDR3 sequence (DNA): TGTGCCAGCAGCTTGGAGGGCCCCTCCCTCGAGACTGAAGCTTTCTTT. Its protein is CASSLEGPSLETEAFF.